This T cell receptor beta chain is from a study of blood T cell repertoires in COVID-19. Germline V gene data show CDR1 as LNHNV and CDR2 as YYDKDF (reference sequence). The V end was cut by 0 bases, the J end by 4 bases, with 7 bases between. This CDR3 has 14 residues. In the authors' workflow: Amplification from reference gene primers served as the basis for estimated nucleated cell counts. Using immunoSEQ multiplex PCR, the repertoire was profiled, and TCRdb retains in-frame clones only, with some absent. V, J and clone size reflect that table, while D and trimming were determined from the DNA. The sample yields 270,000 or so clones, just over 90% seen once.

The sample comprised PBMCs or T cells enriched from blood (not recorded which). V usage is TRBV15 and J usage is TRBJ1-5; no clear D. The clonotype comes from a woman aged 40 to 50 with acute COVID-19. This chain's CDR3 is CATSRDRVNQPQHF. Written as DNA, the CDR3 is TGTGCCACCAGCAGAGATCGAGTTAATCAGCCCCAGCATTTT. Full variable domain (remainder filled in from reference TRBV15 and TRBJ1-5): DAMVIQNPRYQVTQFGKPVTLSCSQTLNHNVMYWYQQKSSQAPKLLFHYYDKDFNNEADTPDNFQSRRPNTSFCFLDIRSPGLGDTAMYLCATSRDRVNQPQHFGDGTRLSIL.